This T cell receptor beta chain was retrieved from a study of beta chain features in type 1 diabetes. This clone was picked up a small number of times. CDR1 and CDR2 (germline): MNHEY, SMNVEV (reference sequence). This CDR3 is 14 amino acids long. The V end was cut by 5 bases, the J end by 1 base, with 8 bases between. The sequenced template was cDNA made from the entire isolated RNA. The method was immunoSEQ multiplex PCR; TCRdb's version includes in-frame clones alone and lacks a portion of them. The profile shows fewer than 900,000 clones, 15% to 20% of them singletons. Sequences were obtained from naive CD4+ T cells from blood. The chain combines TRBV27 with TRBJ2-2; D ambiguous. The source of this sequence is a woman aged 18-29 years in good health. The CDR3 loop reads CASSRNRNTGELFF. CDR3 in DNA: TGTGCCAGCAGTCGGAACAGGAACACCGGGGAGCTGTTTTTT.